This TCR beta chain was identified in a study of siplizumab effects on memory and regulatory T cells. Points from the study as a whole: Most proliferating CD4+ or CD8+ clones, roughly 75-97%, had no naive or memory assignment. Major contributors to the alloresponse seemed to be naive T cells, which also appeared more diverse than memory cells. Proliferating siplizumab-culture Tregs lacked confirmation of suppressive function.

Note on this clone: Its antigen is undetermined.

The length of the CDR3 is 13 residues. Germline V gene lookup returns CDR1 SGHTA and CDR2 FQGTGA. After removal of 5 bases from V and 8 bases from J, the junction contained 6 bases not matched to a gene. The data were produced by immunoSEQ multiplex PCR, yet TCRdb's version contains in-frame clones alone and is incomplete. The sample records 97,000 or so clones, roughly 90% being singletons. This TCR derives from a human donor in good health. The sample consisted of CD4+ T cells sorted from blood. This rearrangement joins TRBV7-3 to TRBJ1-3; 7 bases agree with TRBD1. The CDR3: CASSPQGSDTIYF. The CDR3 DNA sequence: TGTGCCAGCAGCCCACAGGGGTCGGACACCATATATTTT.